The 13 T cell receptor beta chains presented below share a single source sample, sequenced in a study of cytomegalovirus exposure and HLA in healthy donors. PCR used 60 Vbeta primers and 13 Jbeta primers. Sequencing used immunoSEQ multiplex PCR; TCRdb keeps in-frame clones, though not all of them. The sample yields more than 80,000 clones, approximately 64% seen once. The material sequenced was PBMCs. The receptors shown here come from a man in his fifties or sixties in good health and CMV-seronegative.

The chain links TRBV2 to TRBJ1-2, with a tentative D call TRBD1 (5 bases). CDR1 is SNHLY, CDR2 FYNNEI, per germline. V was cut by 4 bases and J by 9 bases, with 15 bases left in between. The CDR3 length is 13 residues. Here the CDR3 reads CASSGGEEDRYTF. CDR3 nucleotides: TGTGCCAGCAGTGGGGGGGAAGAGGATCGCTACACCTTC.

In its sample, this clone was seen once. The V gene is TRBV18, the J gene TRBJ1-4; 10 bases line up with TRBD1. V shed 3 bases, J shed 7 bases, and the junction held 11 bases outside the gene matches. The CDR3 sequence is 17 residues long. Germline assignment: CDR1 KGHSH and CDR2 LQKENI. The DNA for the CDR3 is TGTGCCAGCTCACCCGCCCAACCCGGGACAGGGGTTGAAAAACTGTTTTTT. Its translation: CASSPAQPGTGVEKLFF.

The chain is built from TRBV7-6 and TRBJ2-5; D is unclear. The germline V and J ends were trimmed by 1 base and 5 bases, with 8 bases remaining between them. The CDR3 has 13 residues. From germline, CDR1 is SGHVS and CDR2 FNYEAQ. The DNA for the CDR3 is TGTGCCAGCAGCTTAGACTATCGGGAGACCCAGTACTTC. The encoded protein is CASSLDYRETQYF. The variable domain in full, completed from reference TRBV7-6 and TRBJ2-5, reads GAGVSQSPRYKVTKRGQDVALRCDPISGHVSLYWYRQALGQGPEFLTYFNYEAQQDKSGLPNDRFSAERPEGSISTLTIQRTEQRDSAMYRCASSLDYRETQYFGPGTRLLVL.

The V call is TRBV5-4, the J call TRBJ2-1, with a weak D call TRBD2 (5 bases). This CDR3 has 15 amino acids. Trimming cost V 0 bases and J 9 bases, with 16 bases left between them. From germline, CDR1 is SGHNT and CDR2 YYREEE (reference sequence). The chain's CDR3 is CASSLGGSGIGEQFF. CDR3 nucleotide sequence: TGTGCCAGCAGCTTGGGGGGTTCGGGGATTGGTGAGCAGTTCTTC.

This chain links TRBV10-1 with TRBJ2-7; a possible D gene is TRBD1 (5 bases). Trimming removed 4 bases from V and 2 bases from J, with 18 bases in between. The CDR3 spans 16 residues. The V gene's germline CDR1 is WNHNN and CDR2 SYGVQD (reference sequence). The DNA for the CDR3 is TGCGCCAGCAGTGTCGGCAGGGCCTCGTCCCCCTACGAGCAGTACTTC. Translating it yields CASSVGRASSPYEQYF.

CDR3 region: CASSLTVAFEQYF. CDR3 DNA sequence: TGTGCCAGCAGTTTAACGGTAGCGTTCGAGCAGTACTTC. The chain employs TRBV27 and TRBJ2-7; D perhaps matches TRBD2 (5 bases). Looked up from germline, CDR1 is MNHEY and CDR2 is SMNVEV (reference sequence). This CDR3 has 13 amino acids. Trimming removed 2 bases at V and 6 bases at J, with 11 bases between.

This sequence joins TRBV27 and TRBJ1-2; D might be TRBD1 (5 bases). Germline V gene data show CDR1 as MNHEY and CDR2 as SMNVEV (reference sequence). V was trimmed by 5 bases and J by 4 bases, leaving 14 bases between them. This CDR3 has 14 amino acids. The CDR3 DNA sequence: TGTGCCAGCAGTGGACAACCTGACGTCTATGGCTACACCTTC. This translates into CASSGQPDVYGYTF.

The chain couples TRBV5-5 to TRBJ1-1, with D tentatively TRBD1 (6 bases). In germline, CDR1 is SGHKS, CDR2 YYEKEE (reference sequence). The CDR3 spans 15 residues. V lost 0 bases, J lost 1 base, and 10 bases lay in between. This chain's CDR3 is CASSLARGGNTEAFF. The CDR3 nucleotides are TGTGCCAGCAGCTTGGCCAGAGGGGGGAACACTGAAGCTTTCTTT. Complete variable domain (other parts from reference TRBV5-5 and TRBJ1-1): DAGVTQSPTHLIKTRGQQVTLRCSPISGHKSVSWYQQVLGQGPQFIFQYYEKEERGRGNFPDRFSARQFPNYSSELNVNALLLGDSALYLCASSLARGGNTEAFFGQGTRLTVV.

This chain uses TRBV19 with TRBJ2-3; TRBD2 agrees at 14 bases. Germline-derived CDR1 and CDR2 are LNHDA and SQIVND (reference sequence). The CDR3 covers 16 residues. V shed 7 bases, J shed 3 bases, and the junction held 6 bases outside the gene matches. Here the CDR3 reads CASTLRTSGGTDTQYF. Written as DNA, the CDR3 is TGTGCCAGTACCCTTCGGACTAGCGGGGGGACAGATACGCAGTATTTT.

The chain recombines TRBV5-6 with TRBJ2-7, with 9 bases matching TRBD2. Trimming removed 4 bases from V and 10 bases from J; junction bases left unmatched: 15. The CDR3 is 15 residues long. CDR1 is SGHDT, CDR2 YYEEEE, per germline. CDR3 coding DNA: TGTGCCAGCAGCCCCAGCGGGGGGAGGTCGGCGAATCAGTACTTC. This codes for CASSPSGGRSANQYF.

The chain uses TRBV28 and TRBJ1-1; possible D gene TRBD1, 6 bases. CDR1 and CDR2 from the germline V gene are MDHEN and SYDVKM. The CDR3 runs to 18 residues. The V end lost 5 bases, the J end lost 5 bases, and 27 bases lay between the germline ends. The CDR3 loop is CASSSSFRDIGRMTEAFF. The CDR3 nucleotides read TGTGCCAGCAGTAGCTCCTTCCGGGACATCGGAAGAATGACTGAAGCTTTCTTT.

The DNA for the CDR3 is TGCGCCAGCCGCCGTGCGGGGGTGAACACAGATACGCAGTATTTT. Encoded protein: CASRRAGVNTDTQYF. V usage is TRBV10-2 and J usage is TRBJ2-3; TRBD2 matches at 7 bases. Germline loops: CDR1 WSHSY, CDR2 SAAADI. V shed 8 bases and J 2 bases; nucleotides not matched to a gene: 10. The CDR3 is 15 residues long.

This clone was seen a single time. This chain links TRBV28 with TRBJ1-2; D gene unclear. Germline CDR1 MDHEN, CDR2 SYDVKM. CDR3 length equals 16 residues. V was shortened by 7 bases and J by 6 bases, with 24 bases between the two germline ends. CDR3 sequence: CASTLDQRPSSNGYTF. CDR3 bases: TGTGCCAGCACCTTGGATCAGAGGCCTAGCTCAAATGGCTACACCTTC.